Given below is one TCR beta chain in context. This clone was seen only once. What antigen it recognizes has not been identified. No base-level quality is on record; no much larger clone is a single base apart. This sample is part of a study of control samples from healthy donors and cancer patients (dated by TCRdb to 2020 to 2022). V sheds 4 bases and J sheds 2 bases, leaving 2 bases between their ends. The CDR3 contains 10 residues, cysteine and phenylalanine counted. Only the CDR3 part of the read is kept: 30 bases, read in frame from the first base. Looking up the germline V gene (reference sequence) yields CDR1 DFQATT and CDR2 SNEGSKA. The method behind the library was the immunoSEQ multiplex PCR assay. TCRdb took this table from immuneACCESS and kept in-frame rearrangements with V and J called. Such tables lack part of the clones; where checked against another copy, unresolved V genes explain under half of the gap, and the rest is unexplained. The table for this sample lists tens of thousands of clones; around 80% of them were counted only once. The ten largest clones add up to less than 25% of the sample.

The sample was PBMCs. The chain links TRBV20-1 with TRBJ2-5, with the D segment identity uncertain. This sequence originates from a man in his 60s with head and neck cancer. CDR3 sequence: CSANQETQYF. The nucleotide sequence is given as TGCAGTGCTAATCAAGAGACCCAGTACTTC.